This T cell receptor (beta chain) stems from a study of vaccination and CD4 T cells after COVID-19. At the level of the study: Investigators drew the post-COVID samples a median roughly 99 days after diagnosis, with a range of 35 to 161. SARS-CoV-2, HCoV-NL63, HCoV-OC43 and HCoV-229E supplied the overlapping spike peptides used to stimulate cells. Control cultures received a CEFX pool, an HIV-1 Nef pool, or no peptide.

Specified treatment: roughly 11-day PBMC culture with coronavirus spike peptide pools or control peptides (ViraFEST assay). On this clonotype itself: The antigen remains undetermined.

Study-wide results and limits: Nearly all convalescent vaccine-specific clones, 304 of 307, recognized only SARS-CoV-2 spike.

Trimming removed 2 bases from V and 7 bases from J; junction bases left unmatched: 8. CDR1 and CDR2 (germline): LNHDA, SQIVND (reference sequence). CDR3 length: 16 amino acids. The Oncomine TCR Beta short-read assay was applied to DNA of cultured CD4+ T cells. MiXCR was run by TCRdb on the PCR reads, yielding one entry per CDR3 protein. The table shows over 25,000 distinct CDR3 sequences, with about two thirds occurring only once. The chain combines TRBV19 with TRBJ2-1; 10 nucleotides match TRBD2. Sequenced material: CD4+ T cells from blood, cultured in vitro, taken after SARS-CoV-2 vaccination. The TCR sequence derives from a human donor who received a COVID-19 vaccine. CDR3: CASSIKSGGAGNEQFF. Written as DNA, the CDR3 is TGTGCCAGTAGTATAAAGAGCGGGGGGGCCGGAAATGAGCAGTTCTTC.